What follows are 3 T cell receptor beta chains derived from one specimen sequenced in a study of T cell responses to AZD1222 COVID-19 vaccine. Assay used: immunoSEQ multiplex PCR; TCRdb lists only in-frame clones, some missing. This sample carries some 200,000 clones, around 90% of them seen once, and the ten largest clones take 0.99%. Material: peripheral blood, obtained on day 0 of AZD1222 vaccination. The source of these receptors is an adult in good health.

This chain uses TRBV14 with TRBJ1-4, with 7 positions matching TRBD1. Germline CDR1 is SGHDN and CDR2 is FVKESK. CDR3 size: 16 residues. J lost 5 bases, V lost 2 bases, and 8 bases had no gene match. CDR3 residues: CASSQPRQGMNEKLFF. Here the CDR3 DNA reads TGTGCCAGCAGCCAACCCCGACAGGGTATGAATGAAAAACTGTTTTTT.

This sequence joins TRBV23-1 and TRBJ2-3; D is uncertain. TRBV23-1 is given ORF status, its function remaining uncertain. The CDR3 is 17 amino acids. V lost 0 bases and J 1 base, leaving 14 bases between the germline ends. In DNA, the CDR3 is TGCGCCAGCAGTCAATCGCTGGCTACCCTTGGCACAGATACGCAGTATTTT. Translating it yields CASSQSLATLGTDTQYF.

The gene calls are TRBV14 and TRBJ2-3, with 12 bases aligning to TRBD2. Germline CDR1 and CDR2: SGHDN and FVKESK. J gave up 3 bases and V 2 bases, and 3 bases lay outside the gene matches. This CDR3 spans 16 amino acids. Here the CDR3 reads CASSQLAGGPTDTQYF. The CDR3 region has the DNA TGTGCCAGCAGCCAACTAGCGGGAGGGCCGACAGATACGCAGTATTTT.